This T cell receptor (beta chain) comes out of a study of OX40 agonist ivuxolimab in advanced cancers. A note on the overall study: Ivuxolimab, which targeted the costimulatory receptor OX40 (CD134), was an agonistic, fully human IgG2 monoclonal antibody. Intravenous ivuxolimab was administered to patients every 2 weeks at six dose levels: 0.01, 0.1, 0.3, 1.5, 3 and 10 mg/kg. Of the approximately 53 patients in dose escalation, about 20 had hepatocellular carcinoma, some 15 had melanoma, 9 had renal cell carcinoma and 9 had head and neck cancer. In the dose-escalation cohort, 82.7% of patients were male, and the mean age was around 60 years, with a range of roughly 23 to 85. Patients were allowed to have had prior anti-PD-1, anti-PD-L1 or anti-CTLA-4 therapy, and around 37% of the dose-escalation patients had previously received checkpoint inhibitors. Partial responses were achieved by three dose-escalation patients, of whom one had hepatocellular carcinoma and two had cutaneous melanoma. Peripheral TCRbeta sequencing was intended to test whether TCR sequence diversity was altered and clonal T-cell expansion was caused by ivuxolimab. The paper describes the monotherapy dose-escalation part (N of about 55 patients) of the phase I trial of ivuxolimab. Points the paper makes about the study in general: In the 0.1-3.0 mg/kg groups, partial responders were among the patients with the lowest normalized peripheral clonal expansion, particularly in CD8+ T cells. Low levels of normalized T-cell clonal expansion were also seen in some patients who did not respond. Antigen specificity was not determined for the clonally expanded peripheral T cells. At doses from 0.1 to 3.0 mg/kg, clonal expansion was seen in both CD4+ and CD8+ blood T cells between baseline and week 6. After ivuxolimab, expanded clones were on average more numerous among CD8+ T cells than among CD4+ T cells.

Remarks on this clone: This receptor's antigen is unknown. No base qualities exist here, and no much larger clone lies one base off it. The same CDR3 is also encoded by other DNA sequences in this sample.

Patients with autoimmune disease history or receiving systemic immunosuppression were excluded from the trial. In every dose cohort, peripheral blood was drawn for TCR sequencing at baseline, cycle 4 day 1, and cycle 7 day 1. Samples were obtained from an open-label, multicenter, first-in-human phase I dose-escalation trial of ivuxolimab. Adults with locally advanced or metastatic melanoma, renal cell carcinoma, hepatocellular carcinoma or head and neck squamous cell carcinoma were enrolled in the trial. Before TCR sequencing, CD4+ T cells and CD8+ T cells from peripheral blood were sorted into separate populations. CDR1 MGHRA and CDR2 YSYEKL were looked up in the germline V gene. The CDR3 runs 14 residues from the cysteine to the phenylalanine. The only DNA kept is the CDR3, 42 bases in frame from the first base. Relative to germline, V is 0 bases shorter and J is 2 bases shorter, with 6 bases between their ends.

For sequencing of the TCRbeta CDR3 region, genomic DNA was extracted from the sorted cells. The immunoSEQ Assay was used for sequencing of TCRbeta CDR3 regions. This is the immuneACCESS table as TCRdb keeps it, with only in-frame sequences that have V and J called. A part of the clones is gone; compared with another copy, unresolved V genes explain less than half, and the rest is unexplained. For this sample the table gives 26,000 or so clones, of which approximately 90% were detected only once. The ten largest clones add up to 15% to 20% of the sample. Specimen: CD4+ or CD8+ T cells sorted from blood, collected in a trial of the OX40 agonist ivuxolimab. The TCR was taken from an adult with an advanced solid tumor such as melanoma, head and neck, liver or kidney cancer. This chain joins TRBV4-1 to TRBJ2-3, with an unclear D gene assignment. Here is the DNA: TGCGCCAGCAGCCAAGATACAAACACAGATACGCAGTATTTT. The encoded protein is CASSQDTNTDTQYF.